In this sample, the clone carrying this T cell receptor beta chain turned up a few times. Its antigen is not identified. Investigators reverse transcribed all isolated RNA, so they sequenced expressed TCRB transcripts. Sequenced by immunoSEQ multiplex PCR; TCRdb stores in-frame clones only, minus some. The table shows 300,000 to 350,000 clones, with roughly 8% occurring only once. The sample belongs to a study of beta chain features in type 1 diabetes. Points from the study as a whole: Relative to healthy donors, patients appeared to have naive, central memory and Treg TCRB repertoires that were more similar.

Germline trimming cut 4 bases from V and 5 bases from J; bases unmatched to any gene: 6. The CDR3 length is 16 residues. The germline V gene has CDR1 SGHRS and CDR2 YFSETQ. The chain couples TRBV5-1 to TRBJ2-1; 13 bases line up with TRBD2. This receptor was taken from a woman under 30 in good health. The sample comprised central memory CD4+ T cells from blood. The CDR3 sequence: CASSKGGTSGDNEQFF. CDR3 in DNA: TGCGCCAGCAGCAAAGGCGGGACTAGCGGGGACAATGAGCAGTTCTTC.